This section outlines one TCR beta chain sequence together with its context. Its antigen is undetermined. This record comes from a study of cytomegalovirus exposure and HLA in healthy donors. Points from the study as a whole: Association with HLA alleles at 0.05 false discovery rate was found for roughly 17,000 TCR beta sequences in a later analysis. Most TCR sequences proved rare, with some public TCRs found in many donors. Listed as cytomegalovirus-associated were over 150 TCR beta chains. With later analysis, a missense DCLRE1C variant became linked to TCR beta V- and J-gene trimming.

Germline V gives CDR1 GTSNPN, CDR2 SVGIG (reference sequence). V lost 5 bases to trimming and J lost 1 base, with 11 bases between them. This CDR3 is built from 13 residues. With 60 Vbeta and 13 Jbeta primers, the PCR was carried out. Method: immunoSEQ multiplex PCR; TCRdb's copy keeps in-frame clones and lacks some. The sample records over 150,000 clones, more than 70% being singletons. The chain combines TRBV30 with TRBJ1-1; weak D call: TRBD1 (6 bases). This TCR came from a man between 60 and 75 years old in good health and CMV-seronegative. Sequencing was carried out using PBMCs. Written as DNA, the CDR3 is TGTGCCTGGGGGGGCACTTCGAACACTGAAGCTTTCTTT. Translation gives CAWGGTSNTEAFF.